This TCR beta chain was sequenced in a study of blood T cell repertoires in COVID-19. Study background: COVID-19 samples collected from the United States, Italy and Spain covered acute and convalescent phases. T cells, B-cell-depleted T cells, or PBMCs provided the cDNA or gDNA that served as material.

Germline CDR1 reads MDHEN; CDR2 reads SYDVKM. V shed 8 bases and J 7 bases; nucleotides not matched to a gene: 13. This CDR3 spans 15 amino acids. As handled by the study authors: The authors estimated nucleated cell counts from reference gene primer amplification. The assay was immunoSEQ multiplex PCR, and TCRdb's table has in-frame clones only and misses some. For V, J and clone size, that table is used; D and trimming come from the DNA. The table shows about 300,000 clones, with around nine tenths occurring only once. The J gene is TRBJ2-1, the V gene TRBV28, with 8 bases fitting TRBD2. This receptor was taken from a woman aged 25-40 years with COVID-19, enrolled during active disease. The sample consisted of peripheral blood. The CDR3 sequence is CASRAGSSGWNEQFF. CDR3 sequence (DNA): TGTGCCAGCCGAGCGGGGTCTAGCGGGTGGAATGAGCAGTTCTTC.